This T cell receptor beta chain was captured by sequencing in a study of control samples from healthy donors and cancer patients. J lost 5 bases, V lost 6 bases, and 8 bases had no gene match. In germline, CDR1 is ENHRY, CDR2 SYGVKD. The CDR3 loop spans 15 amino acids. Profiling relied on immunoSEQ multiplex PCR, and the TCRdb table lists in-frame clones only, not all of them. The sample contains about 180,000 clones, around 90% of which appear only once. Sequencing input: blood. This chain connects TRBV10-3 to TRBJ2-5; 11 nucleotides match TRBD2. The source of this sequence is a man aged 25-45 years in good health. The CDR3 coding sequence is TGTGCCATCAGCGGGGCTAGCGGGAGGATGGAGACCCAGTACTTC. The encoded protein is CAISGASGRMETQYF.